Below, 13 T cell receptor beta chains from the same sample are listed, as sequenced in a study of tumor and adjacent non-tumor tissue in lung cancer (dated by TCRdb to 2017 to 2018). RNA was extracted from bulk unsorted tissue and checked for quality with a NanoDrop ND-1000 and an Agilent 2100. For the normal lung samples, distant non-tumor tissue was collected more than 3 cm away from the tumor edge. Receptor libraries were prepared by multiplex PCR. Sequencing was carried out with an Illumina HiSeq 2500. TCRbeta libraries were constructed through three rounds of nested PCR with primers (Table S4) according to protocols adapted from ARM-PCR. TCRdb handled the public reads itself, with Q25 trimming in fastp and clone calling in MiXCR, and kept productive beta chains. Each entry merges the rows of one CDR3 protein and shows their most common DNA and genes. Recorded for this sample are over 100,000 distinct CDR3 sequences; about 65% of them occurred a single time. The top ten hold around 20% of the sample.

The sequencing input was distant non-tumor lung tissue. The receptors stem from a man in his 60s with non-small cell lung cancer.

The chain joins TRBV6-5 to TRBJ1-1; perhaps TRBD1 as D (6 bases). Trimming stripped 6 bases from V and 5 bases from J, with 25 bases between. The CDR3 is made up of 17 amino acids. Per germline, CDR1 MNHEY and CDR2 SVGAGI. CDR3 in amino acids: CASSRTNGGALGTEAFF. CDR3 sequence (DNA): TGTGCCAGCAGCCGAACCAATGGGGGGGCTTTGGGTACTGAAGCTTTCTTT.

Here the CDR3 reads CSAKLDSYEQYF. The CDR3 DNA follows: TGCAGTGCTAAACTAGACTCCTACGAGCAGTACTTC. V usage is TRBV20-1 and J usage is TRBJ2-7, with D possibly being TRBD2 (5 bases). The V gene's germline CDR1 is DFQATT and CDR2 SNEGSKA (reference sequence). V shed 4 bases and J shed 0 bases, with 7 bases lying between them. The CDR3 runs to 12 residues.

In its sample, this clonotype was seen many times. The CDR3 is CASSSFDTNTGELFF. DNA for the CDR3: TGTGCCAGCAGCTCCTTTGACACGAACACCGGGGAGCTGTTTTTT. This chain connects TRBV7-9 to TRBJ2-2; D gene unclear. CDR1 and CDR2 from the germline V gene are SEHNR and FQNEAQ (reference sequence). The CDR3 is 15 amino acids. Trimming left V 4 bases short and J 0 bases short, with 9 bases between.

This clonotype has a single count. The germline gene is not matched at one end of the junction; a read error may be the cause. The rearrangement joins TRBV29-1 to TRBJ2-3; D gene ambiguous. Germline lookup yields CDR1 SQVTM and CDR2 ANQGSEA. This CDR3 is built from 16 residues. The CDR3 reads CSVGESIAVPSDRQYF. In DNA, the CDR3 is TGCAGCGTTGGAGAATCGATAGCTGTTCCGTCAGATAGGCAGTATTTT.

Concerning this clonotype itself: Since the CDR3 does not end with the conserved phenylalanine or tryptophan, this likely comes from a read error. V gene TRBV6-5 combines with J gene TRBJ2-7; 9 bases align to TRBD2. Germline V lookup: CDR1 MNHEY, CDR2 SVGAGI. The CDR3 extends over 15 amino acids. CDR3 amino acids: CANSSLSLAGYEQYS. CDR3 nucleotides: TGTGCCAACAGTTCGCTATCACTAGCGGGCTACGAGCAGTACTCC.

This sequence joins TRBV5-1 and TRBJ1-6, with unresolved D. Germline CDR1 and CDR2: SGHRS and YFSETQ. The CDR3 runs 13 residues. Trimming stripped 0 bases from V and 10 bases from J, with 8 bases between. The CDR3 bases are TGCGCCAGCAGCTTGGAGCCTGACTCACCCCTCCACTTT. It is translated as CASSLEPDSPLHF.

This clonotype was counted ten times or more. The CDR3 region is CASSYTLPGDTGELFF. CDR3 nucleotides: TGTGCCAGCAGTTACACCCTCCCAGGGGACACCGGGGAGCTGTTTTTT. The chain joins TRBV6-5 to TRBJ2-2; D might be TRBD1 (6 bases). The CDR3 is 16 amino acids. From germline, CDR1 is MNHEY and CDR2 SVGAGI. V lost 2 bases and J 3 bases, leaving 13 bases between the germline ends.

This clonotype was seen repeatedly, ten times or more. V and J are TRBV5-1 and TRBJ1-1, with 11 bases aligning to TRBD1. The germline V gene has CDR1 SGHRS and CDR2 YFSETQ. CDR3 length equals 15 residues. Losses at the gene ends were 0 bases for V and 6 bases for J; bases not matched to a gene: 4. CDR3 nucleotide sequence: TGCGCCAGCAGCTTGGGGGACAGGGGGTTCGCTGAAGCTTTCTTT. Translating it yields CASSLGDRGFAEAFF. Full variable domain (rest looked up from reference TRBV5-1 and TRBJ1-1): KAGVTQTPRYLIKTRGQQVTLSCSPISGHRSVSWYQQTPGQGLQFLFEYFSETQRNKGNFPGRFSGRQFSNSRSEMNVSTLELGDSALYLCASSLGDRGFAEAFFGQGTRLTVV.

This clonotype was seen many times. CDR3 DNA sequence: TGTGCCAGCAGTTTAGGGGGTTTGAACACTGAAGCTTTCTTT. Translating gives CASSLGGLNTEAFF. The chain employs TRBV12-3 or TRBV12-4 and TRBJ1-1; D gene uncertain. CDR3 size: 14 residues. Trimming took off 1 base at V and 0 bases at J, with 6 bases between the two ends.

This clonotype occurred a few times. The chain is built from TRBV20-1 and TRBJ2-4; a weak D match, TRBD1 (6 bases). The CDR3 has 16 residues. Per germline, CDR1 DFQATT and CDR2 SNEGSKA (reference sequence). V dropped 2 bases and J dropped 5 bases, with 19 bases sitting between them. CDR3 region: CSARPPTGPSQNIQYF. The CDR3 coding sequence is TGCAGTGCTAGACCCCCGACAGGTCCTAGCCAAAACATTCAGTACTTC.

At least ten counts were recorded for this clonotype. The chain uses TRBV6-1 and TRBJ1-5, with a weak D call TRBD1 (6 bases). Germline assignment: CDR1 MNHNS and CDR2 SASEGT. The CDR3 sequence is 15 residues long. V was clipped by 6 bases and J by 2 bases, with 14 bases between them. CDR3 in DNA: TGTGCCAGCAGGGGGGGCTTTGGTGGCAATCAGCCCCAGCATTTT. Translation: CASRGGFGGNQPQHF.

In its sample, this clonotype was seen many times. The chain has TRBV6-5 and TRBJ2-1; 14 nucleotides agree with TRBD2. The CDR3 is 16 residues long. Germline V CDR1 and CDR2: MNHEY, SVGAGI. Trimming at V came to 5 bases and at J to 7 bases, leaving 7 bases not matched to a gene. The CDR3 DNA reads as TGTGCCAGCAGTCCTCGACTAGCGGGAGGGGGGAATGAGCAGTTCTTC. Its protein product is CASSPRLAGGGNEQFF.

This clonotype was counted at least ten times. This rearrangement joins TRBV5-5 to TRBJ1-3, with 8 nucleotides matching TRBD1. After removal of 0 bases from V and 0 bases from J, the junction contained 2 bases not matched to a gene. Germline CDR1 is SGHKS and CDR2 is YYEKEE (reference sequence). CDR3 length: 16 residues. In nucleotides, the CDR3 is TGTGCCAGCAGCTTGGCAGGGGGCGCCTCTGGAAACACCATATATTTT. This codes for CASSLAGGASGNTIYF.